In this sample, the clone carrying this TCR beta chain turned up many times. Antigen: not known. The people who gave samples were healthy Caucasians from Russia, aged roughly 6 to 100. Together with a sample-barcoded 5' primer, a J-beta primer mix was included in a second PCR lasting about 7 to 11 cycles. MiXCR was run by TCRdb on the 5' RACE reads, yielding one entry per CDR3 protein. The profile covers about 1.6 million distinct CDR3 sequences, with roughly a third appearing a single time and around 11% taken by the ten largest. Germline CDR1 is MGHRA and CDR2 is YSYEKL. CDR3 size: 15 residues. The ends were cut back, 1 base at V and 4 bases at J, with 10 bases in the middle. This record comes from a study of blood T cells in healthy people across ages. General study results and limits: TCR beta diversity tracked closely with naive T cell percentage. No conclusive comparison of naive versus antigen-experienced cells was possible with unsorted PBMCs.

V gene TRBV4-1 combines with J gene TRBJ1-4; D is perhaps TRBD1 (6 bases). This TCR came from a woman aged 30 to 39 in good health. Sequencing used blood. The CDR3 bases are TGCGCCAGCAGCCAAGGGGACAATGATAATGAAAAACTGTTTTTT. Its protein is CASSQGDNDNEKLFF.